The T cell receptor beta chain under discussion was sequenced for a study of T-cell reconstitution after alpha-beta-depleted transplantation in children. Unique molecular identifiers were incorporated into the prepared TCRbeta library. TCRdb fed the PCR reads into MiXCR, producing one record per CDR3 protein. The repertoire consists of under 85,000 distinct CDR3 sequences, with around 18% occurring once and the leading ten covering approximately 55%. This clonotype was seen ten or more times. With 2 bases removed from V and 2 bases from J, the gap between germline ends came to 10 bases. CDR1 and CDR2 from the germline V gene are KGHSH and LQKENI. The CDR3 length is 15 residues.

Source: PBMCs, mostly from graft donor cells, taken 360 days after TCRalphabeta/CD19-depleted stem cell transplant. This clonotype was sampled from a male patient aged 2-9 years who had a stem cell transplant for acute lymphoblastic leukemia, so the T cells may come from the graft donor. The chain links TRBV18 to TRBJ2-1, with D possibly being TRBD1 (6 bases). The CDR3 region has the DNA TGTGCCAGCTCACCAAGGCAGGGGCCCTACAATGAGCAGTTCTTC. Translation gives CASSPRQGPYNEQFF.